This T cell receptor (beta chain) was retrieved from a study of T cell repertoires in cytomegalovirus infection. Overall study findings and caveats: Identification of carriers of CMV plus the relevant HLA was performed using cumulative public TCR beta family frequency.

At least ten counts were recorded for this clonotype. Its antigen is not identified. MiXCR, applied by TCRdb to the reads, yields one record per CDR3 protein. This sample has roughly 860,000 distinct CDR3 sequences; approximately 30% occur once, and the top ten carry about an eighth. This CDR3 has 14 amino acids. CDR1 MNHNY and CDR2 SVGAGI come from the germline V gene (reference sequence). The germline V and J ends were trimmed by 8 bases and 10 bases, with 21 bases remaining between them. This sequence was found in a human donor in good health (CMV status not recorded). Some clones in this sample may be carry-over from other donors' samples. The gene calls are TRBV6-6 and TRBJ2-1, with D perhaps matching TRBD1 or TRBD2 (5 bases each). Sequenced here: cultured CD8+ T cells from PBMCs, sampled from culture after CMV antigen stimulation. CDR3 DNA sequence: TGTGCCAGCCAAATCGCCAGGGAGAAGAGCGAGCAGTTCTTC. Translating gives CASQIAREKSEQFF.